The T cell receptor (beta chain) described here comes from a study of cytomegalovirus exposure and HLA in healthy donors. Findings and caveats of the study: TCR beta chains numbering more than 150 were designated cytomegalovirus-associated. In a later analysis, first-cohort TCR clusters were found to tend to co-occur in the 130 or so validation repertoires.

Assay: immunoSEQ multiplex PCR; the TCRdb copy retains only in-frame clones and omits some. The sample lists 150,000 or so clones; 80% to 90% were seen once. CDR3 length: 15 amino acids. V shed 0 bases and J shed 2 bases, with 12 bases lying between them. CDR1 and CDR2 (germline): SGHRS, YFSETQ. Regarding this clone: Its target is not known.

Sequenced input: PBMCs. This sequence joins TRBV5-1 and TRBJ2-7; D possibly corresponds to TRBD2 (5 bases). This clonotype originated in a woman between 18 and 29 years old in good health and CMV-seronegative. CDR3 sequence: CASSLVGQRPYEQYF. The CDR3 DNA follows: TGCGCCAGCAGCTTGGTCGGTCAGCGGCCCTACGAGCAGTACTTC. Using reference TRBV5-1 and TRBJ2-7 for the parts outside the CDR3, the full variable domain is KAGVTQTPRYLIKTRGQQVTLSCSPISGHRSVSWYQQTPGQGLQFLFEYFSETQRNKGNFPGRFSGRQFSNSRSEMNVSTLELGDSALYLCASSLVGQRPYEQYFGPGTRLTVT.